The clone carrying this T cell receptor (beta chain) was seen repeatedly, ten times or more. Time point denoted: patch test 2, 6 weeks after DPC sensitization. Treatment noted: therapeutic diphenylcyclopropenone sensitization with weekly scalp DPC. The sample belongs to a study of human T cells and chemical hapten exposure. From the RACE reads, TCRdb called clonotypes with MiXCR, one entry per CDR3 protein. Altogether some 45,000 distinct CDR3 sequences are present, around 8.9% being singletons, with the ten largest covering approximately 16%. V lost 8 bases to trimming and J lost 6 bases, with 14 bases between them. Looked up from germline, CDR1 is MDHEN and CDR2 is SYDVKM. The CDR3 extends over 12 amino acids.

Sequencing used whole blood, obtained in connection with sensitization to the hapten diphenylcyclopropenone (DPC). This clonotype was obtained from a woman aged 35 to 49 with alopecia areata. Some clones in this sample may be carry-over from other donors' samples. This chain links TRBV28 with TRBJ2-7; D might be TRBD2 (7 bases). CDR3 coding DNA: TGTGCCAGCGGGGGGCGGGAGCCCGAGCAGTACTTC. Translating it yields CASGGREPEQYF.